This T cell receptor beta chain was sequenced during a study of T cell repertoires in cytomegalovirus infection. CDR1 SSHAT and CDR2 FNYEAQ come from the germline V gene (reference sequence). The CDR3 has 14 residues. Trimming cost V 2 bases and J 13 bases; bases outside gene matches: 6. About this clonotype itself: What it binds is unknown.

TCRdb reprocessed the reads with MiXCR, giving one entry per CDR3 protein. The profile shows a few hundred thousand distinct CDR3 sequences, around two fifths of them singletons. This sequence was found in a human donor in good health (CMV status not recorded). Some clones in this sample may be carry-over from other donors' samples. The material was cultured PBMCs, obtained from culture after CMV antigen stimulation. The V call is TRBV7-7, the J call TRBJ2-1, with 12 nucleotides matching TRBD2. The CDR3: CASSLRGTSGFQFF. CDR3 in DNA: TGTGCCAGCAGCTTACGAGGGACTAGCGGGTTCCAGTTCTTC. The full variable domain, rest sourced from reference TRBV7-7 and TRBJ2-1, is GAGVSQSPRYKVTKRGQDVTLRCDPISSHATLYWYQQALGQGPEFLTYFNYEAQPDKSGLPSDRFSAERPEGSISTLTIQRTEQRDSAMYRCASSLRGTSGFQFFGPGTRLTVL.